This T cell receptor (beta chain) was documented in a study of cytomegalovirus exposure and HLA in healthy donors. General study results and limits: It was fewer than 200 TCR beta chains that were listed as cytomegalovirus-associated. Whilst most TCR sequences proved rare, a subset of public TCRs occurred across many donors. Within the 100 to 150 validation repertoires, first-cohort TCR clusters tended to co-occur, according to a later analysis.

From the roughly 110-subject validation cohort, which was separate from the roughly 680-subject first cohort, the donors were drawn. Concerning this clone: Its antigen is undetermined.

Produced via immunoSEQ multiplex PCR; TCRdb's table is partial and in-frame only. This table has more than 300,000 clones, roughly 89% appearing once. V shed 2 bases, J shed 5 bases, and the junction held 7 bases outside the gene matches. Germline-derived CDR1 and CDR2 are MNHEY and SVGAGI. The CDR3 sequence is 15 residues long. J is TRBJ2-5 and V is TRBV6-5, with 8 bases aligning to TRBD2. Material for sequencing was PBMCs. The source of this sequence is a woman under 30 in good health and CMV-seronegative. CDR3 protein: CASSYGGRKGETQYF. In DNA form, the CDR3 reads TGTGCCAGCAGTTACGGCGGGAGGAAAGGGGAGACCCAGTACTTC.